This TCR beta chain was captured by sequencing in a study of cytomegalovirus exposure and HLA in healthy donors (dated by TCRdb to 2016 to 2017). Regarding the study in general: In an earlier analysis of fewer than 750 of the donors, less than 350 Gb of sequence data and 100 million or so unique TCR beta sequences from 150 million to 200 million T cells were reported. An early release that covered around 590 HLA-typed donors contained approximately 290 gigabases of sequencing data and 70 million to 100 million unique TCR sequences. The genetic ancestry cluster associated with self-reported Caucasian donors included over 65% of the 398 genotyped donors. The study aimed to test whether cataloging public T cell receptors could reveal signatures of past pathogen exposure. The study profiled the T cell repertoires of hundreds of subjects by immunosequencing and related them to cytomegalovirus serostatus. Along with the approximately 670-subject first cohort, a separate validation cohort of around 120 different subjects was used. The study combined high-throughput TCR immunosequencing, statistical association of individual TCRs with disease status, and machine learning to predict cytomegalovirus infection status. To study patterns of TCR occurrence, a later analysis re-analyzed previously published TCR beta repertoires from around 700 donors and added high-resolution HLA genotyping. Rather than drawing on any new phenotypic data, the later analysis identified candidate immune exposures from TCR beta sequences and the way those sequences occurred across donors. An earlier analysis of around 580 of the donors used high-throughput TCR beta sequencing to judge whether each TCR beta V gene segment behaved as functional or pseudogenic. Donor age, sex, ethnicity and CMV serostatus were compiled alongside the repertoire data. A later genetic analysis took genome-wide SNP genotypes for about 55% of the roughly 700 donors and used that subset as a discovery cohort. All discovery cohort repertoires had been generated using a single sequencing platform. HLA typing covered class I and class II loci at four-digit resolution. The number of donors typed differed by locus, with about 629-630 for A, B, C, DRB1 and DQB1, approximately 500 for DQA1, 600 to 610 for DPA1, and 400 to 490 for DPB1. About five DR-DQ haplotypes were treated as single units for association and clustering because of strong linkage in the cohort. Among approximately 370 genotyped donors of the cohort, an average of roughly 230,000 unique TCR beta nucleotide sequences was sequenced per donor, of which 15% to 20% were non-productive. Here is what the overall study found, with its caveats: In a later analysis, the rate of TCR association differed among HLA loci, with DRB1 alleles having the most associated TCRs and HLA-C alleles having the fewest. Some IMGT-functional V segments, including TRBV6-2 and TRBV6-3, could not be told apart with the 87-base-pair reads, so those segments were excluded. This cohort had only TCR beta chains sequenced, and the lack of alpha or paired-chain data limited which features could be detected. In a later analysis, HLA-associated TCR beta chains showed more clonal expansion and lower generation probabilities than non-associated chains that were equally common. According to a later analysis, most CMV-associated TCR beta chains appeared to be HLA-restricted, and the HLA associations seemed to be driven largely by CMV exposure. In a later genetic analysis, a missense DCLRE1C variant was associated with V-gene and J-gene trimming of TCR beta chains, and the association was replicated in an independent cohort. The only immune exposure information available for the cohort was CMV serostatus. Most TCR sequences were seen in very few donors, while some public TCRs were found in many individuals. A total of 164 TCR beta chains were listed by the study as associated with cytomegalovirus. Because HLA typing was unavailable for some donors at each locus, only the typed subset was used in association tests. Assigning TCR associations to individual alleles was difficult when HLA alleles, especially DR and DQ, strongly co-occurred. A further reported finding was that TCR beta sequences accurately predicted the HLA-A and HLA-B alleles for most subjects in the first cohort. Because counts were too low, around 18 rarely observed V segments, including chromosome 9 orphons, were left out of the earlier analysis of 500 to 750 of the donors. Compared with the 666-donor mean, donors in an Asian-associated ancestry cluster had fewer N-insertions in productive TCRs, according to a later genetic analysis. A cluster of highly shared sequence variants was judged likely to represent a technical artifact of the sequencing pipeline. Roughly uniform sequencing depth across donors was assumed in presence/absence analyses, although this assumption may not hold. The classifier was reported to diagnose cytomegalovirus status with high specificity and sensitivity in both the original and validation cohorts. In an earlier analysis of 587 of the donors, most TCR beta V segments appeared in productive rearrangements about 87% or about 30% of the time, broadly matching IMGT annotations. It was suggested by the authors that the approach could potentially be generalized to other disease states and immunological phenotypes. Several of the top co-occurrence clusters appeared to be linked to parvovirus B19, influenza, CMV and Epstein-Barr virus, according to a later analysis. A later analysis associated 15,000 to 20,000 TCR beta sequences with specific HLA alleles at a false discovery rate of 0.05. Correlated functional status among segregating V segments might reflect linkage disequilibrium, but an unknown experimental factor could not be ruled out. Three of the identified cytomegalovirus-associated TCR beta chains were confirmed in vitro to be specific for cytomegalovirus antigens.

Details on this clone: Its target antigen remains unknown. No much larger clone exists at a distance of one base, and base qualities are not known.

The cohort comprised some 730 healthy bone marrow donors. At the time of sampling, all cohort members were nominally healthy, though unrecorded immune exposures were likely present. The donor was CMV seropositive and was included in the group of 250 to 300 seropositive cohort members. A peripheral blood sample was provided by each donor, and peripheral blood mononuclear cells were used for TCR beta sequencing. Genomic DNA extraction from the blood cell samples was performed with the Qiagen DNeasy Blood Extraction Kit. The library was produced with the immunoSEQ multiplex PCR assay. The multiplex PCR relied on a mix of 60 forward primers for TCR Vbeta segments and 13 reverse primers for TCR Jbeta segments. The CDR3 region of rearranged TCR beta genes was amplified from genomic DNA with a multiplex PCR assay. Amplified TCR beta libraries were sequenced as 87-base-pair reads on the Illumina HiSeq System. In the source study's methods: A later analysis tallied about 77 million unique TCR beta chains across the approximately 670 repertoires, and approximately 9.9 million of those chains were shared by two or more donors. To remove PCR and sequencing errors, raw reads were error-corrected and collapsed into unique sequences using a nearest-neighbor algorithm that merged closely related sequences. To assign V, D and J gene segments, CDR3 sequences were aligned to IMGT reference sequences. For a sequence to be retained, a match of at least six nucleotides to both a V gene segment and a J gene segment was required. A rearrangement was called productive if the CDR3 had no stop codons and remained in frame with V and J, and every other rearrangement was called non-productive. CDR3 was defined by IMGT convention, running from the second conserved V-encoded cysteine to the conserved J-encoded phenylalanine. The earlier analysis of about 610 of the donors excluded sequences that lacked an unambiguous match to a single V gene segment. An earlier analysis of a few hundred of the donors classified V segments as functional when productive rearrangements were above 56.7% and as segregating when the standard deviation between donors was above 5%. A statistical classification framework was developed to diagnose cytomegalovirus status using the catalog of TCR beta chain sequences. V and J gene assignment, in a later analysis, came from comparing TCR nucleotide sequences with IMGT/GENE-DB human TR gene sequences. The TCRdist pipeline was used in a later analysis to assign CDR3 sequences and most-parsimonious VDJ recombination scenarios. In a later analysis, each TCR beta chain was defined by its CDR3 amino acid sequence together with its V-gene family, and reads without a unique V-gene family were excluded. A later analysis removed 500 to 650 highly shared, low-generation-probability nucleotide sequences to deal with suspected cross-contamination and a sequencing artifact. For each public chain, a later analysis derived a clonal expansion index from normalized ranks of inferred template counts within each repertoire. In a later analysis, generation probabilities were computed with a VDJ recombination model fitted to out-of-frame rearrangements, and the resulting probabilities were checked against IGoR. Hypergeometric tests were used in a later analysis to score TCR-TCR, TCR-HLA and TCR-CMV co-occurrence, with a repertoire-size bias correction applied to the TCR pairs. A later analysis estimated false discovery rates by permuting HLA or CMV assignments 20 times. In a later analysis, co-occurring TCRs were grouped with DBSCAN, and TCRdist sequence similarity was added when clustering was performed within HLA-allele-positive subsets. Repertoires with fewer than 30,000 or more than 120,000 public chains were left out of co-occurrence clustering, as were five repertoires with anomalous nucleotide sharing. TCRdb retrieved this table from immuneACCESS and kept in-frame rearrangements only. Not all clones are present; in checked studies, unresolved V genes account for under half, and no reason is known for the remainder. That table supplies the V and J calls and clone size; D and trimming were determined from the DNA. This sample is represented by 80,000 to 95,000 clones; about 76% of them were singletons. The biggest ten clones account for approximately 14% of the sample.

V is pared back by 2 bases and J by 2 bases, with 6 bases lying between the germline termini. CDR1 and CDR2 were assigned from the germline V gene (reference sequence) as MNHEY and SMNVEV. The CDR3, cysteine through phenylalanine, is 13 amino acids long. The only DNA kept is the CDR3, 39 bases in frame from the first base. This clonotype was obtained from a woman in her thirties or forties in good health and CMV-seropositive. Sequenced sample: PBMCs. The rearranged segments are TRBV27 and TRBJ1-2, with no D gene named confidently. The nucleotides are TGTGCCAGCAGTTTAGCAGGAAACTATGGCTACACCTTC. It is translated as CASSLAGNYGYTF.